Listed here are 31 T cell receptor beta chains from one sample, sequenced in a study of blood T cell repertoires in COVID-19. Sequencing used immunoSEQ multiplex PCR; TCRdb keeps in-frame clones, though not all of them. The profile shows more than 300,000 clones, around 87% of them singletons. Sequences were obtained from peripheral blood. These receptors came from a woman between 40 and 55 years old with COVID-19, enrolled during active disease.

The chain has TRBV29-1 and TRBJ2-4; TRBD2 matches at 9 bases. CDR1 and CDR2 from the germline V gene are SQVTM and ANQGSEA. This CDR3 has 12 residues. After removal of 7 bases from V and 8 bases from J, the junction contained 6 bases not matched to a gene. The CDR3 reads CSAGLAGDIQYF. CDR3 DNA: TGCAGCGCGGGACTAGCTGGGGACATTCAGTACTTC.

V is TRBV11-1 and J is TRBJ2-3; TRBD1 matches at 8 bases. The CDR3 consists of 15 residues. Germline-derived CDR1 and CDR2 are SGHAT and FQDESV (reference sequence). V shed 2 bases, J shed 2 bases, and the junction held 3 bases outside the gene matches. This CDR3 is CASSLWQGATDTQYF. The CDR3 DNA is TGTGCCAGCAGCTTATGGCAGGGGGCCACAGATACGCAGTATTTT.

The chain recombines TRBV7-9 with TRBJ2-3, with a possible D match to TRBD1 (6 bases). Germline values: CDR1 SEHNR, CDR2 FQNEAQ (reference sequence). Between the trimmed V and J ends, which lost 1 base and 7 bases, there was a span of 15 bases. This CDR3 is 15 amino acids long. In nucleotides, the CDR3 is TGTGCCAGCAGCTTAGTAGGGACACCGGCCCATACGCAGTATTTT. This codes for CASSLVGTPAHTQYF.

J is TRBJ1-6 and V is TRBV18; D is uncertain. With 3 bases removed from V and 8 bases from J, the gap between germline ends came to 11 bases. The CDR3 loop spans 14 amino acids. Germline V lookup: CDR1 KGHSH, CDR2 LQKENI. The CDR3 loop is CASSPGGGDSPLHF. CDR3 sequence (DNA): TGTGCCAGCTCACCGGGAGGCGGGGATTCACCCCTCCACTTT.

With respect to this clone: At one end, the junction sequence differs from germline, possibly due to a read error. The chain couples TRBV7-7 to TRBJ2-3, with TRBD2 matching over 7 bases. This CDR3 is 15 amino acids long. From germline, CDR1 is SSHAT and CDR2 FNYEAQ (reference sequence). The CDR3 DNA sequence: TGTGCTAGCAGCTTATCCGGGGGGAACACAGATACGCAGTATTTT. Translation gives CASSLSGGNTDTQYF. The entire variable domain, with the rest obtained from reference TRBV7-7 and TRBJ2-3, is as follows: GAGVSQSPRYKVTKRGQDVTLRCDPISSHATLYWYQQALGQGPEFLTYFNYEAQPDKSGLPSDRFSAERPEGSISTLTIQRTEQRDSAMYRCASSLSGGNTDTQYFGPGTRLTVL.

The rearrangement links TRBV23-1 to TRBJ2-7, with TRBD1 identical over 9 bases. TRBV23-1 qualifies as an ORF whose function is uncertain. V gave up 0 bases and J gave up 0 bases; unmatched junction bases: 18. This CDR3 comprises 21 residues. The CDR3 region is CASSQSQSRTGDLYCSYEQYF. For the CDR3, the DNA is TGCGCCAGCAGTCAATCTCAGTCCCGGACAGGGGATCTCTATTGCTCCTACGAGCAGTACTTC.

Comment on this clone: The sample has other DNA sequences that encode this CDR3 too. CDR3 protein: CASSPSGDSTDTQYF. The CDR3 coding sequence is TGTGCCAGCTCACCATCGGGAGATAGCACAGATACGCAGTATTTT. The J gene is TRBJ2-3, the V gene TRBV18, with D maybe TRBD2 (6 bases). This CDR3 is built from 15 residues. In germline, CDR1 is KGHSH, CDR2 LQKENI. Trimming took 2 bases from V and 0 from J, leaving 9 bases between them.

The CDR3, as DNA: TGTGCCAGCTCACCACCCGGGGTATCACCCCTCCACTTT. It specifies CASSPPGVSPLHF. This chain joins TRBV18 and TRBJ1-6; D is unclear. The germline CDR1 and CDR2 sequences are KGHSH and LQKENI. The CDR3 sequence is 13 residues long. V lost 0 bases, J lost 10 bases, and 7 bases lay in between.

The chain combines TRBV7-8 with TRBJ2-1; D possibly corresponds to TRBD1 (5 bases). The CDR3 length is 15 residues. The germline V gene encodes CDR1 SGHVS and CDR2 FQNEAQ. With 4 bases removed from V and 5 bases from J, the gap between germline ends came to 15 bases. The CDR3 nucleotides are TGTGCCAGCAGCTCTGAAGGGGTAGCCGACAATGAGCAGTTCTTC. Translating gives CASSSEGVADNEQFF.

The rearrangement links TRBV27 to TRBJ2-7; 9 nucleotides line up with TRBD1. J lost 7 bases, V lost 5 bases, and 12 bases had no gene match. Germline loops: CDR1 MNHEY, CDR2 SMNVEV (reference sequence). This CDR3 is 15 amino acids long. This CDR3 reads CASSLGTGWSGEQYF. DNA of the CDR3: TGTGCCAGCAGTCTCGGGACAGGGTGGAGTGGAGAGCAGTACTTC.

This clone was seen once. CDR3 sequence (DNA): TGTGCCAGTAGTATAGCCCCTGGCGACTTCTACGAGCAGTACTTC. This encodes CASSIAPGDFYEQYF. This chain links TRBV19 with TRBJ2-7; D gene ambiguous. Germline CDR1 LNHDA, CDR2 SQIVND (reference sequence). CDR3 length: 15 residues. The V end was cut by 1 base, the J end by 3 bases, with 13 bases between.

This clone is a singleton in its sample. The gene calls are TRBV5-5 and TRBJ2-1, with 11 bases matching TRBD2. Per the germline V gene, CDR1 is SGHKS and CDR2 is YYEKEE (reference sequence). The CDR3 runs to 15 residues. Trimming at V came to 2 bases and at J to 9 bases, leaving 7 bases not matched to a gene. This CDR3 is CASSLFSGREGEQFF. The CDR3 DNA sequence: TGTGCCAGCAGCTTATTTAGCGGGAGGGAGGGTGAGCAGTTCTTC.

The chain carries TRBV29-1 and TRBJ1-3; D might be TRBD1 (6 bases). The ends were cut back, 7 bases at V and 3 bases at J, with 16 bases in the middle. This CDR3 contains 14 residues. Germline loops: CDR1 SQVTM, CDR2 ANQGSEA. The CDR3 protein is CSAQRGTSGNTIYF. DNA of the CDR3: TGCAGCGCGCAAAGGGGGACAAGTGGAAACACCATATATTTT.

The V and J genes are TRBV5-1 and TRBJ1-6; TRBD1 matches 10 bases. There are 17 residues in the CDR3. Germline V gene lookup returns CDR1 SGHRS and CDR2 YFSETQ. Trimming removed 0 bases from V and 0 bases from J; junction bases left unmatched: 0. As DNA, the CDR3 is TGCGCCAGCAGCTTGGGGACAGGGGGCTCCTATAATTCACCCCTCCACTTT. Its protein is CASSLGTGGSYNSPLHF.

The rearrangement uses TRBV2 and TRBJ2-3; 9 bases are a match to TRBD1. V dropped 8 bases and J dropped 0; count of bases not matched to a gene: 6. The CDR3 runs to 15 residues. The V gene's germline CDR1 is SNHLY and CDR2 FYNNEI. CDR3 in amino acids: CASLRTGDSTDTQYF. Written as DNA, the CDR3 is TGTGCCAGCCTAAGGACAGGGGATAGCACAGATACGCAGTATTTT.

The V and J genes are TRBV28 and TRBJ1-5; possible D gene TRBD1, 6 bases. Germline V gene sequence: CDR1 MDHEN, CDR2 SYDVKM. V lost 7 bases and J 5 bases, leaving 15 bases between the germline ends. This CDR3 has 14 amino acids. Here the CDR3 reads CASKRDTRDQPQHF. CDR3 in DNA: TGTGCCAGCAAACGGGACACGCGGGATCAGCCCCAGCATTTT.

The V and J genes are TRBV6-5 and TRBJ2-7, with 12 bases fitting TRBD2. V was clipped by 5 bases and J by 8 bases; unmatched bases: 10. The CDR3 length is 15 residues. Germline-derived CDR1 and CDR2 are MNHEY and SVGAGI. This CDR3 reads CASSTQTSGSTKQYF. CDR3 sequence (DNA): TGTGCCAGCAGTACCCAGACTAGCGGGAGCACCAAGCAGTACTTC.

The chain recombines TRBV14 with TRBJ2-2; D not resolved. The CDR3 has 17 amino acids. V gave up 0 bases and J gave up 0 bases, with 11 bases separating them. Germline lookup yields CDR1 SGHDN and CDR2 FVKESK. CDR3 nucleotides: TGTGCCAGCAGCCAAGAGTTAGGAACAGCGAACACCGGGGAGCTGTTTTTT. Its protein is CASSQELGTANTGELFF.

The J gene is TRBJ1-2, the V gene TRBV18; no reliable D call. V lost 3 bases and J 5 bases, leaving 16 bases between the germline ends. This CDR3 spans 15 amino acids. The germline V gene encodes CDR1 KGHSH and CDR2 LQKENI. The CDR3 is CASSPLPQVEYGYTF. DNA for the CDR3: TGTGCCAGCTCACCTCTCCCCCAGGTAGAATATGGCTACACCTTC.

In this sample, this clone turned up a few times. This sequence joins TRBV6-2 or TRBV6-3 and TRBJ2-4; TRBD2 matches 7 bases. The CDR3 runs to 15 residues. V trimming: 5 bases; J trimming: 9 bases; junction bases outside the gene matches: 13. Germline V gene lookup returns CDR1 MNHEY and CDR2 SVGEGT. CDR3 sequence: CASSPPGAGRGIQYF. In DNA, the CDR3 is TGTGCCAGCAGTCCCCCTGGAGCGGGGAGGGGCATTCAGTACTTC.

The rearrangement uses TRBV5-1 and TRBJ1-5; D unresolved. CDR3 length: 14 residues. The germline V gene has CDR1 SGHRS and CDR2 YFSETQ. V was trimmed by 0 bases and J by 7 bases, leaving 11 bases between them. The CDR3 sequence is CASSLDSEGQPQHF. The CDR3 coding sequence is TGCGCCAGCAGCTTGGACTCGGAGGGCCAGCCCCAGCATTTT.

This clone occurred once. V and J are TRBV6-6 and TRBJ2-2; TRBD1 agrees at 12 bases. V lost 5 bases, J lost 5 bases, and 6 bases stayed unmatched. CDR3 length: 16 residues. CDR1 and CDR2 from the germline V gene are MNHNY and SVGAGI (reference sequence). The CDR3 sequence is CASSRPGQGATGELFF. CDR3 coding DNA: TGTGCCAGCAGTCGTCCGGGACAGGGGGCGACCGGGGAGCTGTTTTTT.

This clone was observed a few times. The chain is built from TRBV19 and TRBJ1-5, with unresolved D. The CDR3 extends over 12 amino acids. Germline assignment: CDR1 LNHDA and CDR2 SQIVND (reference sequence). V was pared by 3 bases and J by 7 bases, with 7 bases between. The CDR3 region is CASSIVGQPQHF. The CDR3 DNA reads TGTGCCAGTAGTATTGTGGGCCAGCCCCAGCATTTT.

The CDR3 spells CASSFPRGGSTTEAFF. The CDR3 DNA sequence: TGTGCCAGCAGCTTCCCTCGTGGGGGGAGTACCACTGAAGCTTTCTTT. This chain uses TRBV11-2 with TRBJ1-1, with D perhaps matching TRBD1 (5 bases). The germline V gene encodes CDR1 SGHAT and CDR2 FQNNGV. The CDR3 extends over 16 amino acids. V lost 3 bases and J lost 4, with 18 bases in between. The whole variable domain, remainder taken from reference TRBV11-2 and TRBJ1-1, is EAGVAQSPRYKIIEKRQSVAFWCNPISGHATLYWYQQILGQGPKLLIQFQNNGVVDDSQLPKDRFSAERLKGVDSTLKIQPAKLEDSAVYLCASSFPRGGSTTEAFFGQGTRLTVV.

This chain connects TRBV7-9 to TRBJ2-5, with D possibly matching TRBD1 (6 bases). Germline V gene sequence: CDR1 SEHNR, CDR2 FQNEAQ (reference sequence). V lost 4 bases to trimming and J lost 3 bases, with 9 bases between them. CDR3 length: 13 amino acids. CDR3 amino acids: CASSWGQEETQYF. The CDR3 DNA is TGTGCCAGCAGCTGGGGACAAGAAGAGACCCAGTACTTC.

The rearrangement links TRBV25-1 to TRBJ2-2, with TRBD1 matching over 8 bases. Germline lookup yields CDR1 MGHDK and CDR2 SYGVNS. This CDR3 is built from 14 residues. Trimming at V came to 5 bases and at J to 11 bases, leaving 10 bases not matched to a gene. The DNA of the CDR3 is TGTGCCAGCAGTACAAGGACAGGGAGGAGTGAGCTGTTTTTT. Protein product: CASSTRTGRSELFF.

The rearrangement joins TRBV24-1 to TRBJ2-6; weak D call: TRBD1 (7 bases). V was shortened by 9 bases and J by 1 base, with 15 bases between the two germline ends. Per germline, CDR1 KGHDR and CDR2 SFDVKD. The length of the CDR3 is 16 residues. The CDR3 DNA sequence: TGTGCCACCCGGACAGGAGGGAGTTCTGGGGCCAACGTCCTGACTTTC. Protein product: CATRTGGSSGANVLTF.

A single count supports this clone. CDR3 sequence reads: CASIQGLINYGYTF. The CDR3 DNA is TGTGCCAGCATTCAGGGCCTCATTAACTATGGCTACACCTTC. The chain is built from TRBV2 and TRBJ1-2; D may be TRBD1 (5 bases). This CDR3 region has 14 residues. Per germline, CDR1 SNHLY and CDR2 FYNNEI. V was shortened by 7 bases and J by 1 base, with 13 bases between the two germline ends.

The rearrangement links TRBV28 to TRBJ1-4, with 7 bases identical to TRBD1. Germline trimming cut 4 bases from V and 6 bases from J; bases unmatched to any gene: 8. The germline CDR1 and CDR2 sequences are MDHEN and SYDVKM. CDR3 length: 15 residues. CDR3 region: CASSSSWTGHEKLFF. The DNA for the CDR3 is TGTGCCAGCAGTTCCTCCTGGACAGGACATGAAAAACTGTTTTTT.

Concerning this clone itself: Other DNA sequences of this sample code for an identical CDR3. The chain links TRBV9 to TRBJ1-5, with 10 positions matching TRBD1. The CDR3 totals 15 residues. J lost 2 bases, V lost 3 bases, and 2 bases had no gene match. Per germline, CDR1 SGDLS and CDR2 YYNGEE. Here the CDR3 reads CASSAGTGGNQPQHF. The CDR3 region has the DNA TGTGCCAGCAGCGCGGGGACAGGGGGCAATCAGCCCCAGCATTTT.

CDR3 amino acids: CASSPPSLRGDYEQFF. For the CDR3, the DNA is TGTGCCAGCAGTCCCCCTAGCCTCAGGGGTGATTATGAGCAGTTCTTC. The rearrangement joins TRBV28 to TRBJ2-1, with a weak D call TRBD1 (6 bases). CDR1 is MDHEN and CDR2 is SYDVKM in the germline V gene. The V end was cut by 5 bases, the J end by 8 bases, with 22 bases between. The CDR3 contains 16 residues.